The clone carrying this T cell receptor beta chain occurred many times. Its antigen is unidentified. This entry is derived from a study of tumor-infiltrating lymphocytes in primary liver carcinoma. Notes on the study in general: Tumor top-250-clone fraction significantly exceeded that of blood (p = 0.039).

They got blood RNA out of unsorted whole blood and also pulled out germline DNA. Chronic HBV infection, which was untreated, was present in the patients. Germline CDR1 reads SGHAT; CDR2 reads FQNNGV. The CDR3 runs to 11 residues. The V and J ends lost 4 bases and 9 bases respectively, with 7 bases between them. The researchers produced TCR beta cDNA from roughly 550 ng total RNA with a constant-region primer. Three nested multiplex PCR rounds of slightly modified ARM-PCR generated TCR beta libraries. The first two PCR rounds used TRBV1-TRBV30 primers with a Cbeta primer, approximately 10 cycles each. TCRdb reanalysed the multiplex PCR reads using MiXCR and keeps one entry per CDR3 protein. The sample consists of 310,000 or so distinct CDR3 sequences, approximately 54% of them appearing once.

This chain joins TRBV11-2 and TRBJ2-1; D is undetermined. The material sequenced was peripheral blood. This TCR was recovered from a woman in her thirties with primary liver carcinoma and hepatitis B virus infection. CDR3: CASSSRAEQFF. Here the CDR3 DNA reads TGTGCCAGCAGCTCCAGAGCTGAGCAGTTCTTC.